These T cell receptor beta chains were read from a single sample in a study of vaccination effects on CD4 cells after COVID-19. The antigens of these receptors remain unknown. TCRdb keeps only in-frame clones here, not all; method: immunoSEQ multiplex PCR. The sample includes about 37,000 clones, about three fifths of them seen just once. Sequencing used CD4+ T cells from PBMCs cultured with HCoV-OC43 spike peptides, obtained before COVID-19 vaccination. The receptor set was obtained from a human donor who received a COVID-19 vaccine. Each CDR3 is given with its conserved first and last residue. A D gene is named only where the DNA matches it firmly. The size of a clone is reported for some rows only, either as once, few or many, or as a class for expanded clones.

j_call clone_size d_call v_call cdr3_nt cdr3_aa
TRBJ1-2 once NA TRBV6-2/TRBV6-3 TGTGCCAGCAGTTACTCGTTTAATGATCTGGACTATGGCTACACCTTC CASSYSFNDLDYGYTF
TRBJ2-7 few NA TRBV7-9 TGTGCCAGCAGCTTAGCTGGACAGCTTAACTACGAGCAGTACTTC CASSLAGQLNYEQYF
TRBJ2-7 NA TRBD2 TRBV5-5 TGTGCCAGCAGTAACACGGGGGGAACCTACGAGCAGTACTTC CASSNTGGTYEQYF
TRBJ2-5 NA NA TRBV7-6 TGTGCCAGCAGCCAGCAAGAGACCCAGTACTTC CASSQQETQYF
TRBJ2-1 NA TRBD1 TRBV5-1 TGCGCCAGCAGCATGGGGGACAGGCCGAACAATGAGCAGTTCTTC CASSMGDRPNNEQFF
TRBJ1-1 few NA TRBV11-2 TGTGCCAGCAGCCGGGCAGTGGTCTCGGGGTCGTGGAACACTGAAGCTTTCTTT CASSRAVVSGSWNTEAFF
TRBJ1-1 NA TRBD1 TRBV6-5 TGTGCCAGCAGCCTACAGGGGGCGCGGACTGAAGCTTTCTTT CASSLQGARTEAFF
TRBJ2-7 NA NA TRBV14 TGTGCCAGCAGCCGCGGGACAGTCTCCTACGAGCAGTACTTC CASSRGTVSYEQYF
TRBJ2-5 NA NA TRBV7-8 TGTGCCAGCAGCTTAGCACAGCAAGAGACCCAGTACTTC CASSLAQQETQYF
TRBJ1-5 NA TRBD1 TRBV12-5 TGTGCTAGTGGACCCCCGGGACAGGGGTCGTGGCAGCCCCAGCATTTT CASGPPGQGSWQPQHF
TRBJ1-2 NA TRBD1 TRBV5-6 TGTGCCAGCAGCCCGCCGACAGGGGGAGGCTACACCTTC CASSPPTGGGYTF
TRBJ1-2 NA NA TRBV11-2 TGTGCCAGCAGCTTATCTACAGGGAACTATGGCTACACCTTC CASSLSTGNYGYTF
TRBJ2-5 NA TRBD2 TRBV2 TGTGCCAGCATTCGTCTCCGGGAAAAAGCGGGGGAGACCCAGTACTTC CASIRLREKAGETQYF
TRBJ2-7 NA NA TRBV14 TGTGCCAGCAGCCAAGACCAAGGTAGCTACTACGAGCAGTACTTC CASSQDQGSYYEQYF
TRBJ2-1 few NA TRBV2 TGTGCCAGCCCAAACCCTTCCCGGGGGGCGGCCTACAATGAGCAGTTCTTC CASPNPSRGAAYNEQFF
TRBJ2-7 NA TRBD1 TRBV7-9 TGTGCCAGCAGCTCGACGACAGGGTCCTACGAGCAGTACTTC CASSSTTGSYEQYF
TRBJ1-5 NA NA TRBV6-5 TGTGCCAGCAGAGACCAAGGCAATCAGCCCCAGCATTTT CASRDQGNQPQHF
TRBJ2-5 NA TRBD1 TRBV18 TGTGCCAGCTCACCAGCAAGGACAGGTGTCATCCAAGAGACCCAGTACTTC CASSPARTGVIQETQYF
TRBJ1-4 once NA TRBV7-9 TGTGCCAGCAGCTATCGACAGAGGGGGGAAAAACTGTTTTTT CASSYRQRGEKLFF
TRBJ1-2 NA NA TRBV24-1 TGTGCCACCAGTGATTTTACATCTAACTATGGCTACACCTTC CATSDFTSNYGYTF
TRBJ2-7 NA NA TRBV9 TGTGCCAGCAGCGTAGGTGCGGCTGGGGGACCCTACGAGCAGTACTTC CASSVGAAGGPYEQYF
TRBJ1-6 NA TRBD1 TRBV6-5 TGTGCCAGCAGTTACAGATGGACAGGGAATTCACCCCTCCACTTT CASSYRWTGNSPLHF
TRBJ2-3 NA NA TRBV6-6 TGTGCCAGCACCATCCCCGGGGGCACAGATACGCAGTATTTT CASTIPGGTDTQYF
TRBJ2-7 NA NA TRBV18 TGTGCCAGCTCACCAGCAGGACGCACCGACTACGAGCAGTACTTC CASSPAGRTDYEQYF
TRBJ1-3 NA TRBD1 TRBV2 TGTGCCAGCAGTAACGGACAGGGAACAGGAAACACCATATATTTT CASSNGQGTGNTIYF
TRBJ2-5 NA TRBD1 TRBV24-1 TGTGCCACCCAGAGGGGGCTCGGGATAGAGACCCAGTACTTC CATQRGLGIETQYF
TRBJ1-6 NA TRBD1 TRBV6-1 TGTGCCAGCAGTGCTGACAGGGGAGGAGCGGGGTCACCCCTCCACTTT CASSADRGGAGSPLHF
TRBJ2-2 NA NA TRBV6-4 TGTGCCAGCAGTGAACAGAGCACGAACACCGGGGAGCTGTTTTTT CASSEQSTNTGELFF
TRBJ1-1 NA NA TRBV10-3 TGTGCCATCAGTGAGGGAAGTGGGTCAGGGGCTTTCTTT CAISEGSGSGAFF
TRBJ2-4 NA NA TRBV4-2 TGTGCCAGCAGCCAAGCAACATTAGCCGCGGGCGGCATTCAGTACTTC CASSQATLAAGGIQYF
TRBJ1-1 NA TRBD1 TRBV29-1 TGCAGCGTTGTAGGACAGGGGGAAAAAGTCTGGAGCACTGAAGCTTTCTTT CSVVGQGEKVWSTEAFF
TRBJ1-3 NA NA TRBV5-4 TGTGCCAGCAGCCTCGACAGTCTCTCTGGAAACACCATATATTTT CASSLDSLSGNTIYF
TRBJ2-7 NA TRBD1 TRBV18 TGTGCCAGCTCAACCGGGACAGGGGACTACGAGCAGTACTTC CASSTGTGDYEQYF
TRBJ2-1 few NA TRBV13 TGTGCCAGCAGCTTAGTATCTAGCCCTAGCTCCTACAATGAGCAGTTCTTC CASSLVSSPSSYNEQFF
TRBJ2-7 NA NA TRBV19 TGTGCCAGTAGTATAGGCAGCGGCTCCTACGAGCAGTACTTC CASSIGSGSYEQYF
TRBJ2-3 once NA TRBV19 TGTGCCAGTAGTATAGGTCCAGGCACAGATACGCAGTATTTT CASSIGPGTDTQYF
TRBJ1-2 NA NA TRBV5-1 TGCGCCAGCAGCTTGGCCGAGGGTCCTTATGGCTACACCTTC CASSLAEGPYGYTF
TRBJ2-3 few TRBD2 TRBV10-2 TGCGCCAGCATTCGACTAGCGGGAGCTCTGACAGATACGCAGTATTTT CASIRLAGALTDTQYF
TRBJ2-7 few TRBD1 TRBV6-6 TGTGCCAGCAGTTATCTTACAGGGGTACCCTCCGAGCAGTACTTC CASSYLTGVPSEQYF
TRBJ1-3 few NA TRBV5-1 TGCGCCAGCAGCTTGGCAGGGTATGGAAACACCATATATTTT CASSLAGYGNTIYF
TRBJ2-5 NA TRBD2 TRBV3-1/TRBV3-2 TGTGCCAGCAGCCAAGACCTGGGACTAGCGGGTCAAGAGACCCAGTACTTC CASSQDLGLAGQETQYF
TRBJ2-7 few TRBD1 TRBV15 TGTGCCACCAGCAGAGATATACAGGGGGCCGGCTACGAGCAGTACTTC CATSRDIQGAGYEQYF
TRBJ1-4 NA NA TRBV11-2 TGTGCCAGCAGGAGGACGGTTAATGAAAAACTGTTTTTT CASRRTVNEKLFF
TRBJ2-5 few NA TRBV11-3 TGTGCCAGCAGCTTAGATCGGGCGCAAGAGACCCAGTACTTC CASSLDRAQETQYF
TRBJ1-2 NA NA TRBV10-3 TGTGCCATCAACGAGAAACAGGGTATTGATGGCTACACCTTC CAINEKQGIDGYTF
TRBJ2-7 NA TRBD1 TRBV20-1 TGCAGTGCTAGTTTACTTAGGGGGCCCTACGAGCAGTACTTC CSASLLRGPYEQYF
TRBJ2-5 once NA TRBV18 TGTGCCAGCTCACCACCGGGGCGGACCGAGACCCAGTACTTC CASSPPGRTETQYF
TRBJ1-3 NA TRBD1 TRBV19 TGTGCCAGTAGTAACCCGAACAGGGGAAGTGGAAACACCATATATTTT CASSNPNRGSGNTIYF
TRBJ2-7 NA NA TRBV6-2/TRBV6-3 TGTGCCAGCAGTTACATCGACAGAGGGTCTTCCTACGAGCAGTACTTC CASSYIDRGSSYEQYF
TRBJ2-1 NA NA TRBV10-3 TGTGCCATCAGTGGACAAGCAACTTACAATGAGCAGTTCTTC CAISGQATYNEQFF
TRBJ1-5 NA NA TRBV19 TGTGCCAGTACCCCCCTCGGGGGGGCGAATCAGCCCCAGCATTTT CASTPLGGANQPQHF
TRBJ1-2 few NA TRBV7-8 TGTGCCAGCAGCTTAGATTTGGGATCTGGCTACACCTTC CASSLDLGSGYTF
TRBJ1-5 NA NA TRBV7-8 TGTGCCAGCACCAGAACCGAGACCTATCAGCCCCAGCATTTT CASTRTETYQPQHF
TRBJ2-5 NA NA TRBV5-1 TGCGCCAGCAGCCCAACAGGGTTAGAGACCCAGTACTTC CASSPTGLETQYF
TRBJ2-4 NA TRBD1 TRBV5-1 TGCGCCAGCAGCTTTGGACAGGGGAACATTCAGTACTTC CASSFGQGNIQYF
TRBJ2-1 NA NA TRBV19 TGTGCCAGTAGTGCCGCTCCCGGGACCACCTACAATGAGCAGTTCTTC CASSAAPGTTYNEQFF
TRBJ1-6 NA NA TRBV5-4 TGTGCCAGCAGCCTCCAATCAATAACGACAGGTCTTAATTCACCCCTCCACTTT CASSLQSITTGLNSPLHF
TRBJ1-3 NA TRBD1 TRBV25-1 TGTGCCAGCAGTGAATGGACAGGGGGCTCTGGAAACACCATATATTTT CASSEWTGGSGNTIYF